The clone carrying this TCR beta chain was counted ten times or more. Its antigen is undetermined. The TCR beta library used iRepertoire HTBI primers with Arm-PCR amplification of CDR3. TCRdb itself ran the multiplex PCR reads through MiXCR, one entry per CDR3 protein. Of 250,000 to 300,000 distinct CDR3 sequences in the sample, 18% are singletons; the top ten hold roughly 15%. The time point here: newly diagnosed GD, antithyroid drugs for less than 3 months. PBMC-extracted RNA yielded the TCR library. Germline trimming cut 5 bases from V and 0 bases from J; bases unmatched to any gene: 1. Germline CDR1 is DFQATT and CDR2 is SNEGSKA (reference sequence). The CDR3 sequence is 14 residues long. The data belong to a study of regulatory T cells in long-lasting Graves disease. General study results and limits: Having only a small sample size may have limited accuracy. Persistent disease favored TRBV28, TRBJ1-2 and TRBJ2-5.

Another study also made use of these data, one on T cells in Graves' hyperthyroidism and ophthalmopathy. From that report: Newly diagnosed hyperthyroidism, duration under 2 months, in patients aged 18 to 65.

The material was peripheral blood mononuclear cells (PBMCs), obtained at new diagnosis, from a patient treated with antithyroid drugs. The source is a woman in her twenties or thirties with Graves disease. This chain joins TRBV20-1 and TRBJ2-4; 10 nucleotides align to TRBD2. The CDR3 is CSAASGGAKNIQYF. CDR3 bases: TGCAGTGCTGCTAGCGGGGGAGCCAAAAACATTCAGTACTTC.